This entry describes one TCR beta chain. Sequencing used immunoSEQ multiplex PCR; TCRdb keeps in-frame clones, though not all of them. Of about 300,000 clones listed, approximately 90% were seen once; the top ten hold over 9.5%. The sample originates from a study of blood T cell repertoires in COVID-19. In germline, CDR1 is MNHEY, CDR2 SMNVEV (reference sequence). Trimming pared 5 bases from V and 0 bases from J, leaving 10 bases between. This CDR3 comprises 14 residues. The sample consisted of PBMCs or T cells enriched from blood (not recorded which). The chain combines TRBV27 with TRBJ1-1; D possibly corresponds to TRBD1 (6 bases). This TCR was recovered from a woman aged 18-29 years who had recovered from COVID-19. CDR3 DNA sequence: TGTGCCAGCAGTCCGGGGACATTGAACACTGAAGCTTTCTTT. This encodes CASSPGTLNTEAFF.